This is a list of T cell receptor beta chains from one sample in a study of cytomegalovirus exposure and HLA in healthy donors. The method was immunoSEQ multiplex PCR; TCRdb's version includes in-frame clones alone and lacks a portion of them. The data contain about 170,000 clones, roughly 80% of them singletons. What was sequenced was PBMCs. The receptors come from a woman between 18 and 29 years old in good health and CMV-seronegative. CDR3s include the opening cysteine and the closing phenylalanine or tryptophan. A D gene is named only where the DNA matches it firmly. A clone size is listed for some rows: how often the clone was seen (once, few, many), or a class if it is expanded.

d_call: -; v_call: TRBV2; j_call: TRBJ2-2; clone_size: few; cdr3_aa: CASSERGSDTGELFF; cdr3_nt: TGTGCCAGCAGTGAAAGGGGGTCGGACACCGGGGAGCTGTTTTTT
d_call: TRBD1; v_call: TRBV7-2; j_call: TRBJ1-1; clone_size: -; cdr3_aa: CASSLWTGRLGTEAFF; cdr3_nt: TGTGCCAGCAGTTTATGGACAGGGCGGTTGGGGACTGAAGCTTTCTTT
d_call: TRBD1; v_call: TRBV11-3; j_call: TRBJ2-7; clone_size: -; cdr3_aa: CASSLATGQVSYEQYF; cdr3_nt: TGTGCCAGCAGCTTAGCCACAGGACAGGTATCCTACGAGCAGTACTTC
d_call: TRBD2; v_call: TRBV5-1; j_call: TRBJ2-5; clone_size: -; cdr3_aa: CASSLAGTSEGRRETQYF; cdr3_nt: TGCGCCAGCAGCTTGGCCGGGACTAGCGAAGGTCGGCGGGAGACCCAGTACTTC
d_call: -; v_call: TRBV18; j_call: TRBJ1-4; clone_size: -; cdr3_aa: CASSPDVGGDEKLFF; cdr3_nt: TGTGCCAGCTCACCAGACGTGGGCGGGGATGAAAAACTGTTTTTT
d_call: -; v_call: TRBV6-5; j_call: TRBJ1-4; clone_size: -; cdr3_aa: CASRVRDTFNEKLFF; cdr3_nt: TGTGCCAGCAGGGTTCGGGACACCTTTAATGAAAAACTGTTTTTT
d_call: TRBD1; v_call: TRBV11-2; j_call: TRBJ2-1; clone_size: -; cdr3_aa: CASSLVFRQGAYNEQFF; cdr3_nt: TGTGCCAGCAGCTTAGTTTTCCGACAGGGGGCCTACAATGAGCAGTTCTTC
d_call: -; v_call: TRBV11-3; j_call: TRBJ2-2; clone_size: -; cdr3_aa: CASSSDRDTGELFF; cdr3_nt: TGTGCCAGCAGCTCCGACAGAGACACCGGGGAGCTGTTTTTT
d_call: -; v_call: TRBV5-1; j_call: TRBJ1-5; clone_size: -; cdr3_aa: CASSLNGGGSQPQHF; cdr3_nt: TGCGCCAGCAGCTTAAACGGGGGGGGTAGTCAGCCCCAGCATTTT
d_call: TRBD1; v_call: TRBV28; j_call: TRBJ2-2; clone_size: -; cdr3_aa: CASSPHFGQGVKDTGELFF; cdr3_nt: TGTGCCAGCAGTCCCCACTTTGGACAGGGGGTCAAGGACACCGGGGAGCTGTTTTTT
d_call: -; v_call: TRBV6-5; j_call: TRBJ2-7; clone_size: -; cdr3_aa: CASSYTWAGNSYEQYF; cdr3_nt: TGTGCCAGCAGTTACACGTGGGCAGGAAACTCCTACGAGCAGTACTTC
d_call: TRBD1; v_call: TRBV5-1; j_call: TRBJ2-5; clone_size: -; cdr3_aa: CASSLEGQGQETQYF; cdr3_nt: TGCGCCAGCAGCTTGGAGGGACAGGGCCAAGAGACCCAGTACTTC
d_call: -; v_call: TRBV27; j_call: TRBJ2-5; clone_size: -; cdr3_aa: CASSLSTTGVRGETQYF; cdr3_nt: TGTGCCAGCAGTTTATCAACTACAGGTGTTAGAGGAGAGACCCAGTACTTC
d_call: -; v_call: TRBV12-5; j_call: TRBJ1-1; clone_size: -; cdr3_aa: CASGSQGTEAFF; cdr3_nt: TGTGCTAGTGGTTCACAGGGCACTGAAGCTTTCTTT
d_call: TRBD2; v_call: TRBV6-5; j_call: TRBJ2-5; clone_size: -; cdr3_aa: CASKLAGVETQYF; cdr3_nt: TGTGCCAGCAAACTAGCGGGAGTAGAGACCCAGTACTTC
d_call: -; v_call: TRBV30; j_call: TRBJ1-5; clone_size: -; cdr3_aa: CAWSPGHLLSNQPQHF; cdr3_nt: TGTGCCTGGAGCCCGGGACATCTACTAAGCAATCAGCCCCAGCATTTT
d_call: -; v_call: TRBV7-8; j_call: TRBJ1-2; clone_size: -; cdr3_aa: CASSPLGGGGPYGYTF; cdr3_nt: TGTGCCAGCAGCCCCCTCGGTGGGGGGGGCCCGTATGGCTACACCTTC
d_call: TRBD1; v_call: TRBV19; j_call: TRBJ1-4; clone_size: once; cdr3_aa: CASSRRQGSEKLFF; cdr3_nt: TGTGCCAGTAGTAGACGACAGGGGTCTGAAAAACTGTTTTTT
d_call: TRBD1; v_call: TRBV6-1; j_call: TRBJ2-7; clone_size: -; cdr3_aa: CASSIDRGYEQYF; cdr3_nt: TGTGCCAGCAGTATCGACAGGGGGTACGAGCAGTACTTC
d_call: -; v_call: TRBV27; j_call: TRBJ2-1; clone_size: -; cdr3_aa: CASSRGTSYNEQFF; cdr3_nt: TGTGCCAGCAGTCGAGGGACTTCCTACAATGAGCAGTTCTTC
d_call: -; v_call: TRBV27; j_call: TRBJ2-1; clone_size: few; cdr3_aa: CASSLKQGDNEQFF; cdr3_nt: TGTGCCAGCAGTTTAAAACAGGGAGACAATGAGCAGTTCTTC
d_call: -; v_call: TRBV5-1; j_call: TRBJ2-7; clone_size: few; cdr3_aa: CASSLVRGEGGYEQYF; cdr3_nt: TGCGCCAGCAGCTTGGTTCGGGGCGAAGGGGGCTACGAGCAGTACTTC
d_call: TRBD2; v_call: TRBV7-2; j_call: TRBJ2-7; clone_size: -; cdr3_aa: CASNHHSGRGYEQYF; cdr3_nt: TGTGCCAGCAACCATCATAGCGGGAGGGGCTACGAGCAGTACTTC
d_call: TRBD2; v_call: TRBV15; j_call: TRBJ2-3; clone_size: -; cdr3_aa: CATSRDLLAELITDTQYF; cdr3_nt: TGTGCCACCAGCAGAGATTTACTAGCGGAGTTAATCACAGATACGCAGTATTTT
d_call: -; v_call: TRBV28; j_call: TRBJ2-7; clone_size: few; cdr3_aa: CASSYTYEQYF; cdr3_nt: TGTGCCAGCAGTTACACGTACGAGCAGTACTTC
d_call: -; v_call: TRBV30; j_call: TRBJ1-5; clone_size: -; cdr3_aa: CAWSVNRADQPQHF; cdr3_nt: TGTGCCTGGAGTGTAAACAGGGCAGATCAGCCCCAGCATTTT
d_call: TRBD1; v_call: TRBV15; j_call: TRBJ1-2; clone_size: -; cdr3_aa: CATSRVGQGAGGYTF; cdr3_nt: TGTGCCACCAGCAGAGTGGGACAGGGGGCCGGGGGCTACACCTTC
d_call: TRBD1; v_call: TRBV7-9; j_call: TRBJ1-2; clone_size: -; cdr3_aa: CASSPGTGKSSYGYTF; cdr3_nt: TGTGCCAGCAGCCCAGGGACAGGGAAGTCGAGCTATGGCTACACCTTC
d_call: -; v_call: TRBV6-1; j_call: TRBJ1-5; clone_size: -; cdr3_aa: CASSDAGRDQPQHF; cdr3_nt: TGTGCCAGCAGTGATGCGGGAAGGGATCAGCCCCAGCATTTT
d_call: -; v_call: TRBV6-6; j_call: TRBJ2-5; clone_size: -; cdr3_aa: CASQGEMETQYF; cdr3_nt: TGTGCCAGCCAGGGCGAGATGGAGACCCAGTACTTC
d_call: -; v_call: TRBV6-6; j_call: TRBJ2-7; clone_size: few; cdr3_aa: CASLAGSEQYF; cdr3_nt: TGTGCCAGCCTAGCTGGGTCCGAGCAGTACTTC
d_call: TRBD1; v_call: TRBV28; j_call: TRBJ2-7; clone_size: -; cdr3_aa: CASSPPGQGNEQYF; cdr3_nt: TGTGCCAGCAGTCCCCCGGGACAGGGGAACGAGCAGTACTTC
d_call: TRBD1; v_call: TRBV10-3; j_call: TRBJ1-5; clone_size: -; cdr3_aa: CAISESSRQGHQPQHF; cdr3_nt: TGTGCCATCAGTGAGTCGAGTAGACAGGGCCATCAGCCCCAGCATTTT
d_call: -; v_call: TRBV29-1; j_call: TRBJ1-3; clone_size: -; cdr3_aa: CSVDTTGSGNTIYF; cdr3_nt: TGCAGCGTTGATACGACAGGCTCTGGAAACACCATATATTTT
d_call: -; v_call: TRBV21-1; j_call: TRBJ2-6; clone_size: few; cdr3_aa: CASSKVTVRSGANVLTF; cdr3_nt: TGTGCCAGCAGCAAAGTGACAGTGCGCTCTGGGGCCAACGTCCTGACTTTC
d_call: -; v_call: TRBV18; j_call: TRBJ2-7; clone_size: -; cdr3_aa: CASSPPIGSSYEQYF; cdr3_nt: TGTGCCAGCTCACCACCAATCGGGAGCTCCTACGAGCAGTACTTC
d_call: TRBD2; v_call: TRBV5-1; j_call: TRBJ2-7; clone_size: -; cdr3_aa: CASKLAEGSYEQYF; cdr3_nt: TGCGCCAGCAAACTAGCGGAAGGTTCGTACGAGCAGTACTTC
d_call: -; v_call: TRBV5-5; j_call: TRBJ1-1; clone_size: -; cdr3_aa: CASRSSDKNTEAFF; cdr3_nt: TGTGCCAGCAGGTCCTCGGACAAGAACACTGAAGCTTTCTTT
d_call: -; v_call: TRBV18; j_call: TRBJ1-1; clone_size: -; cdr3_aa: CASSPPETVNTEAFF; cdr3_nt: TGTGCCAGCTCACCACCGGAAACAGTGAACACTGAAGCTTTCTTT
d_call: -; v_call: TRBV7-8; j_call: TRBJ2-1; clone_size: once; cdr3_aa: CASSLASPVSLYEQFF; cdr3_nt: TGTGCCAGCAGCTTAGCGTCTCCCGTTTCCCTCTATGAGCAGTTCTTC
d_call: TRBD1; v_call: TRBV7-9; j_call: TRBJ2-5; clone_size: -; cdr3_aa: CSSSLGQGVRETQYF; cdr3_nt: TGTTCCAGCAGCTTAGGACAGGGGGTCCGAGAGACCCAGTACTTC
d_call: -; v_call: TRBV6-5; j_call: TRBJ2-5; clone_size: -; cdr3_aa: CASSYSIQETQYF; cdr3_nt: TGTGCCAGCAGTTACTCGATACAGGAGACCCAGTACTTC
d_call: TRBD2; v_call: TRBV29-1; j_call: TRBJ2-1; clone_size: -; cdr3_aa: CSVEDRLAGRNEQFF; cdr3_nt: TGCAGCGTTGAAGATCGCCTAGCGGGACGCAATGAGCAGTTCTTC
d_call: TRBD1; v_call: TRBV5-6; j_call: TRBJ2-2; clone_size: -; cdr3_aa: CASSLAPKDRDWDTGELFF; cdr3_nt: TGTGCCAGCAGCTTGGCCCCAAAAGACAGGGATTGGGACACCGGGGAGCTGTTTTTT
d_call: TRBD2; v_call: TRBV11-2; j_call: TRBJ2-7; clone_size: -; cdr3_aa: CASSRTGTSAYEQYF; cdr3_nt: TGTGCCAGCAGCCGAACCGGGACTAGCGCCTACGAGCAGTACTTC